Shown below are 19 T cell receptor beta chains from a single sample sequenced in a study of OX40 agonist ivuxolimab in advanced cancers. The method was the immunoSEQ multiplex PCR assay. Sourced from immuneACCESS, this table was stored by TCRdb with only in-frame sequences that have V and J called. A share of the clones is absent; for the studies checked, an unresolved V gene accounts for under half, and the remainder has no known explanation. The sample table records under 100,000 clones; 90% to 95% of these occur just once. The ten top clones hold 2.6% of the sample. The sample in question was CD4+ or CD8+ T cells sorted from blood, obtained in a trial of the OX40 agonist ivuxolimab. The receptors here all came from an adult with an advanced solid tumor such as melanoma, head and neck, liver or kidney cancer.

The chain is built from TRBV4-3 and TRBJ1-4; D may be TRBD1 (5 bases). Trimming cost V 1 base and J 8 bases, with 14 bases left between them. Germline-derived CDR1 and CDR2 are LGHNA and YSLEER. This CDR3 comprises 15 residues. This CDR3 is CASSQARAGREKLFF. In DNA, the CDR3 is TGCGCCAGCAGCCAAGCGCGGGCAGGGCGGGAAAAACTGTTTTTT.

The gene calls are TRBV5-4 and TRBJ2-1; 10 nucleotides agree with TRBD2. The J segment lost 5 bases and the V segment lost 4 bases, leaving 3 bases of the junction unmatched. Germline V gene data show CDR1 as SGHNT and CDR2 as YYREEE (reference sequence). This CDR3 has 14 residues. In DNA, the CDR3 is TGTGCCAGCAGCACCACTAGCGGGGACAATGAGCAGTTCTTC. Translating gives CASSTTSGDNEQFF.

The rearrangement joins TRBV21-1 to TRBJ1-4; TRBD1 is taken as the D call from the table, unchecked against the DNA. TRBV21-1 is annotated as a pseudogene. CDR3 length equals 17 residues. CDR3 DNA: TGTGCCAGCAGCAAACAGGACAGGGACGGTGCTAATGAAAAACTGTTTTTT. Protein product: CASSKQDRDGANEKLFF.

This CDR3 reads CASSLGPGFTGELFF. The CDR3 nucleotides read TGTGCCAGCAGCTTAGGCCCGGGTTTCACCGGGGAGCTGTTTTTT. The chain links TRBV7-6 to TRBJ2-2; unclear D gene. The ends were cut back, 1 base at V and 4 bases at J, with 10 bases in the middle. Germline values: CDR1 SGHVS, CDR2 FNYEAQ. The CDR3 extends over 15 amino acids. The variable domain in full, with the rest retrieved from reference TRBV7-6 and TRBJ2-2, is GAGVSQSPRYKVTKRGQDVALRCDPISGHVSLYWYRQALGQGPEFLTYFNYEAQQDKSGLPNDRFSAERPEGSISTLTIQRTEQRDSAMYRCASSLGPGFTGELFFGEGSRLTVL.

V gene TRBV29-1 combines with J gene TRBJ1-5; D gene unclear. CDR3 length: 12 amino acids. Germline CDR1 reads SQVTM; CDR2 reads ANQGSEA. Trimming took off 4 bases at V and 1 base at J, with 5 bases between the two ends. CDR3 DNA sequence: TGCAGCGTTGGAGGCAGCAATCAGCCCCAGCATTTT. This sequence encodes CSVGGSNQPQHF.

CDR3 in DNA: TGTGCCAGTAGTATAGCTTCTCCATCCTTAATGGGCTACACCTTC. It yields the protein CASSIASPSLMGYTF. This chain links TRBV19 with TRBJ1-2; D unclear. This CDR3 spans 15 amino acids. V was cut by 1 base and J by 8 bases, with 17 bases left in between. Germline V gene lookup returns CDR1 LNHDA and CDR2 SQIVND (reference sequence).

The table lists this clone with a count of one. The chain carries TRBV19 and TRBJ2-1; D tentatively fits TRBD1 or TRBD2 (5 bases each). V gave up 6 bases and J gave up 6 bases, with 18 bases separating them. The germline V gene encodes CDR1 LNHDA and CDR2 SQIVND (reference sequence). This CDR3 comprises 15 residues. CDR3 sequence: CASRTADGVRNEQFF. The DNA for the CDR3 is TGTGCCAGTAGGACAGCTGACGGGGTTCGCAATGAGCAGTTCTTC. Supplemented by reference TRBV19 and TRBJ2-1, the full variable domain reads DGGITQSPKYLFRKEGQNVTLSCEQNLNHDAMYWYRQDPGQGLRLIYYSQIVNDFQKGDIAEGYSVSREKKESFPLTVTSAQKNPTAFYLCASRTADGVRNEQFFGPGTRLTVL.

The rearrangement uses TRBV5-4 and TRBJ2-7; maybe TRBD2 (5 bases). CDR3 length: 14 residues. Between the trimmed V and J ends, which lost 0 bases and 2 bases, there was a span of 9 bases. Germline values: CDR1 SGHNT, CDR2 YYREEE (reference sequence). CDR3 DNA sequence: TGTGCCAGCAGCTTGGACGGGATCCCCTACGAGCAGTACTTC. As protein: CASSLDGIPYEQYF.

This clone was counted only a few times. The J gene is TRBJ1-1, the V gene TRBV5-6; D might be TRBD1 (6 bases). The CDR3 spans 13 residues. The V end was cut by 5 bases, the J end by 1 base, with 9 bases between. CDR1 SGHDT and CDR2 YYEEEE come from the germline V gene. CDR3 coding DNA: TGTGCCAGCAGTCGACAGGCGAACACTGAAGCTTTCTTT. Protein sequence: CASSRQANTEAFF.

The genes are TRBV2 and TRBJ1-5, with D hard to call. Germline assignment: CDR1 SNHLY and CDR2 FYNNEI. V was pared by 2 bases and J by 0 bases, with 8 bases between. This CDR3 has 15 amino acids. CDR3 in amino acids: CASSERWASNQPQHF. Written as DNA, the CDR3 is TGTGCCAGCAGTGAAAGGTGGGCTAGCAATCAGCCCCAGCATTTT.

The chain recombines TRBV5-1 with TRBJ2-5; TRBD2 matches 10 bases. Trimming removed 5 bases from V and 4 bases from J; junction bases left unmatched: 2. Germline V gives CDR1 SGHRS, CDR2 YFSETQ. The CDR3 is 13 amino acids. Here the CDR3 DNA reads TGCGCCAGCAGAAGACTAGCGGGAGAGACCCAGTACTTC. Translated: CASRRLAGETQYF.

The sample holds one count of this clone. This sequence joins TRBV5-1 and TRBJ2-1, with 8 bases matching TRBD2. The CDR3 loop spans 17 amino acids. The V segment lost 0 bases and the J segment 9 bases; nucleotides outside the gene matches: 14. Germline CDR1 and CDR2: SGHRS and YFSETQ. CDR3 in DNA: TGCGCCAGCAGCTTGGAGGGGGGCGCGGGAGGTAGGGGTGAGCAGTTCTTC. It specifies CASSLEGGAGGRGEQFF.

This chain connects TRBV5-6 to TRBJ1-3, with TRBD1 matching 9 bases. The CDR3 sequence is 15 residues long. J lost 4 bases, V lost 4 bases, and 6 bases had no gene match. From germline, CDR1 is SGHDT and CDR2 YYEEEE. The CDR3, as DNA: TGTGCCAGCAGCCCACCCGGACAGGGGGGAAACACCATATATTTT. It is translated as CASSPPGQGGNTIYF.

The CDR3 DNA is TGCGCCAGCAGCCATCCCTCGGGACTAGCGGGAGAGGAGACCCAGTACTTC. This codes for CASSHPSGLAGEETQYF. The chain combines TRBV4-1 with TRBJ2-5; 14 positions match TRBD2. This CDR3 has 17 residues. The germline V gene has CDR1 MGHRA and CDR2 YSYEKL. With 3 bases clipped from V and 5 bases from J, the junction kept 8 bases outside the gene matches.

V gene TRBV18 combines with J gene TRBJ1-4; D is undetermined. V lost 3 bases and J 2 bases, leaving 10 bases between the germline ends. Germline values: CDR1 KGHSH, CDR2 LQKENI. This CDR3 region has 15 residues. In nucleotides, the CDR3 is TGTGCCAGCTCACCGAGGAAACAGACTAATGAAAAACTGTTTTTT. This encodes CASSPRKQTNEKLFF.

This clone was counted a few times. The chain employs TRBV6-5 and TRBJ2-1; D is possibly TRBD2 (6 bases). The CDR3 covers 13 residues. V gave up 6 bases and J gave up 9 bases, with 15 bases separating them. The germline CDR1 and CDR2 sequences are MNHEY and SVGAGI. The CDR3 loop reads CASSGRERAEQFF. For the CDR3, the DNA is TGTGCCAGCAGCGGTAGGGAGCGGGCTGAGCAGTTCTTC.

V usage is TRBV28 and J usage is TRBJ1-2, with D perhaps TRBD1 (6 bases). The CDR3 consists of 16 residues. The germline V and J ends were trimmed by 2 bases and 1 base, with 14 bases remaining between them. Germline-derived CDR1 and CDR2 are MDHEN and SYDVKM. The chain's CDR3 is CASSLLYQDSNYGYTF. CDR3 DNA sequence: TGTGCCAGCAGTTTACTCTACCAGGACAGTAACTATGGCTACACCTTC.

To note about this clone: The sample carries other DNA sequences with the same CDR3. This chain joins TRBV7-8 and TRBJ2-7, with D perhaps matching TRBD1 (6 bases). V was shortened by 5 bases and J by 0 bases, with 8 bases between the two germline ends. In germline, CDR1 is SGHVS, CDR2 FQNEAQ. This CDR3 comprises 13 residues. The CDR3: CASSPRGSYEQYF. CDR3 coding DNA: TGTGCCAGCAGCCCCAGGGGCTCCTACGAGCAGTACTTC.

This chain links TRBV5-4 with TRBJ2-7, with TRBD1 as a possible D gene (5 bases). The germline gives CDR1 SGHNT, CDR2 YYREEE (reference sequence). The CDR3 has 14 residues. V was clipped by 4 bases and J by 2 bases, with 13 bases between them. CDR3 region: CASSIAGIPYEQYF. The CDR3 coding sequence is TGTGCCAGCAGCATAGCAGGGATCCCCTACGAGCAGTACTTC.